This T cell receptor beta chain was sequenced for a study of cytomegalovirus exposure and HLA in healthy donors. Primers included in the PCR were 60 Vbeta and 13 Jbeta primers. Data came from immunoSEQ multiplex PCR; TCRdb stores just in-frame clones and leaves some out. Of 150,000 to 200,000 clones in the sample, around 83% were seen once. Germline CDR1 SGHKS, CDR2 YYEKEE (reference sequence). The CDR3 totals 13 residues. V was trimmed by 1 base and J by 2 bases, leaving 4 bases between them. The chain couples TRBV5-5 to TRBJ1-5; D unresolved. The receptor's source is a woman in her forties in good health and CMV-seronegative. Sequenced input: PBMCs. The CDR3 here is CASSLTGNQPQHF. In nucleotides, the CDR3 is TGTGCCAGCAGCTTGACTGGCAATCAGCCCCAGCATTTT. Full variable domain (rest looked up from reference TRBV5-5 and TRBJ1-5): DAGVTQSPTHLIKTRGQQVTLRCSPISGHKSVSWYQQVLGQGPQFIFQYYEKEERGRGNFPDRFSARQFPNYSSELNVNALLLGDSALYLCASSLTGNQPQHFGDGTRLSIL.